The present TCR beta chain was sequenced within a study of OX40 agonist ivuxolimab in advanced cancers. Deletions cut 3 bases from V and 0 bases from J, with 12 bases between. CDR3 size: 15 residues. The germline CDR1 and CDR2 sequences are LNHDA and SQIVND (reference sequence). Some clones are missing from TCRdb's copy, which holds only in-frame ones; the method was immunoSEQ multiplex PCR. The sample comprises 45,000 to 60,000 clones, over 80% of which are singletons, and roughly a quarter rests with the top ten. As regards this clone: The antigen is undetermined.

Whole-study results and caveats: With doses of 0.1 to 3.0 mg/kg, CD4+ and CD8+ blood T cells had undergone clonal expansion by week 6.

This clonotype originated in an adult with an advanced solid tumor such as melanoma, head and neck, liver or kidney cancer. The V gene is TRBV19, the J gene TRBJ2-7; D may be TRBD1 or TRBD2 (5 bases each). Sequencing was performed on CD4+ or CD8+ T cells sorted from blood, taken in a trial of the OX40 agonist ivuxolimab. The CDR3 DNA reads TGTGCCAGTAGTATTCCGGGGACCACCTCCTACGAGCAGTACTTC. This codes for CASSIPGTTSYEQYF.